This TCR beta chain was recovered during a study of shared clonotypes between healthy human individuals. Study-level background: CD4 naive and memory got three plates each, CD8 naive two, CD8 memory one.

With 7 bases removed from V and 2 bases from J, the gap between germline ends came to 15 bases. Germline V gene lookup returns CDR1 SNHLY and CDR2 FYNNEI. This CDR3 comprises 16 residues. Sequenced by immunoSEQ multiplex PCR; TCRdb stores in-frame clones only, minus some. The table shows about 2 million clones, with about 95% occurring only once. Naive-designated CD8 cells lacked CD45RO, were positively enriched for CCR7, and omitted terminally differentiated effector memory CD45RA+ cells. This clonotype originated in a man between 18 and 35 years old in good health. The sample consisted of naive CD8+ T cells sorted from blood. The J gene is TRBJ1-6, the V gene TRBV2, with D tentatively TRBD1 (6 bases). In DNA form, the CDR3 reads TGTGCCAGCATACAGGGCCCTATAACCTATAATTCACCCCTCCACTTT. Protein sequence: CASIQGPITYNSPLHF.